A single sample gave rise to the 32 T cell receptor beta chains below, sequenced in a study of cytomegalovirus exposure and HLA in healthy donors. The study ran its PCR with 60 Vbeta and 13 Jbeta primers. TCRdb's table, derived via immunoSEQ multiplex PCR, lists solely in-frame clones and lacks some. Of 150,000 or so clones in the sample, roughly 80% were seen once. Sequencing was done on a sample of PBMCs. The receptors shown here come from a middle-aged man in good health and CMV-seropositive.

The chain recombines TRBV4-1 with TRBJ2-7; no clear D. CDR1 MGHRA and CDR2 YSYEKL come from the germline V gene. The CDR3 has 11 residues. With 1 base removed from V and 6 bases from J, the gap between germline ends came to 4 bases. The CDR3 protein is CASSQGIEQYF. The CDR3 region has the DNA TGCGCCAGCAGCCAAGGTATCGAGCAGTACTTC.

This clone showed up just once. The chain has TRBV5-4 and TRBJ2-7; 7 bases are shared with TRBD2. Germline V gene lookup returns CDR1 SGHNT and CDR2 YYREEE (reference sequence). V was clipped by 4 bases and J by 3 bases; unmatched bases: 10. There are 15 residues in the CDR3. CDR3 loop: CASSAASGISYEQYF. Here the CDR3 DNA reads TGTGCCAGCAGCGCAGCTAGCGGTATAAGCTACGAGCAGTACTTC.

The chain combines TRBV5-1 with TRBJ1-5, with 12 bases matching TRBD1. Unmatched junction bases numbered 5, after V lost 5 bases and J lost 5 bases. The germline CDR1 and CDR2 sequences are SGHRS and YFSETQ. The CDR3 runs to 15 residues. CDR3 bases: TGCGCCAGCAGACCTGGGACAGGGGGCGATCAGCCCCAGCATTTT. It codes for CASRPGTGGDQPQHF.

V usage is TRBV6-5 and J usage is TRBJ2-3, with TRBD2 identical over 10 bases. The CDR3 runs to 15 residues. Germline assignment: CDR1 MNHEY and CDR2 SVGAGI. V dropped 4 bases and J dropped 1; count of bases not matched to a gene: 2. DNA of the CDR3: TGTGCCAGCAGTTTAGCGGGAGGAGGCACAGATACGCAGTATTTT. This encodes CASSLAGGGTDTQYF.

The CDR3 reads CASSSSGHTYEQYF. The CDR3 DNA sequence: TGTGCCAGCAGTTCCTCGGGACACACCTACGAGCAGTACTTC. The chain couples TRBV28 to TRBJ2-7, with TRBD1 as a possible D gene (6 bases). CDR1 and CDR2 (germline): MDHEN, SYDVKM. The CDR3 extends over 14 amino acids. Trimming removed 4 bases at V and 2 bases at J, with 12 bases between.

The V gene is TRBV19, the J gene TRBJ2-3; 7 bases map to TRBD1. The CDR3 runs to 16 residues. Germline CDR1 is LNHDA and CDR2 is SQIVND (reference sequence). Trimming cost V 5 bases and J 2 bases; bases outside gene matches: 10. The CDR3 bases are TGTGCCAGTAGTGCCAAACAGGGGCCGAACACAGATACGCAGTATTTT. Translation gives CASSAKQGPNTDTQYF.

This chain joins TRBV5-1 and TRBJ1-4; 9 nucleotides match TRBD1. Trimming removed 4 bases from V and 6 bases from J; junction bases left unmatched: 4. The CDR3 contains 14 residues. Per the germline V gene, CDR1 is SGHRS and CDR2 is YFSETQ. The CDR3 region has the DNA TGCGCCAGCAGCCAGGGACAGGGCTATGAAAAACTGTTTTTT. It specifies CASSQGQGYEKLFF.

V usage is TRBV28 and J usage is TRBJ2-5; 7 positions agree with TRBD2. The CDR3 runs to 16 residues. Trimming removed 5 bases from V and 5 bases from J; junction bases left unmatched: 14. Germline V gives CDR1 MDHEN, CDR2 SYDVKM. CDR3 in DNA: TGTGCCAGCAGTCTAATCGGGAGGACGGCGTCGGAGACCCAGTACTTC. It specifies CASSLIGRTASETQYF.

The rearrangement links TRBV11-2 to TRBJ2-7; 7 bases are a match to TRBD2. This CDR3 comprises 16 residues. From germline, CDR1 is SGHAT and CDR2 FQNNGV. V shed 4 bases, J shed 3 bases, and the junction held 12 bases outside the gene matches. Here the CDR3 DNA reads TGTGCCAGCAGCTCGACTCTGACTAGCAGGCTCTACGAGCAGTACTTC. Translated: CASSSTLTSRLYEQYF. The variable domain in full, completed from reference TRBV11-2 and TRBJ2-7, reads EAGVAQSPRYKIIEKRQSVAFWCNPISGHATLYWYQQILGQGPKLLIQFQNNGVVDDSQLPKDRFSAERLKGVDSTLKIQPAKLEDSAVYLCASSSTLTSRLYEQYFGPGTRLTVT.

This clone was counted a single time. The rearrangement links TRBV28 to TRBJ2-3, with TRBD2 matching over 12 bases. Germline-derived CDR1 and CDR2 are MDHEN and SYDVKM. V dropped 2 bases and J dropped 5; count of bases not matched to a gene: 2. The CDR3 consists of 15 residues. The CDR3 spells CASSLPGLAGDTQYF. CDR3 sequence (DNA): TGTGCCAGCAGTTTACCGGGACTAGCGGGAGATACGCAGTATTTT.

V and J are TRBV9 and TRBJ1-5; perhaps TRBD1 as D (5 bases). Deletions cut 0 bases from V and 8 bases from J, with 9 bases between. The CDR3 length is 13 residues. Germline CDR1 SGDLS, CDR2 YYNGEE. CDR3 sequence reads: CASSVGAGEPQHF. In DNA form, the CDR3 reads TGTGCCAGCAGCGTAGGTGCGGGGGAGCCCCAGCATTTT.

This clone was seen more than once but under ten times. The DNA for the CDR3 is TGTGCCAGCAGGGGACAGCCGAACACCGGGGAGCTGTTTTTT. Translating it yields CASRGQPNTGELFF. The rearrangement joins TRBV27 to TRBJ2-2, with 7 positions matching TRBD1. Unmatched junction bases numbered 1, after V lost 6 bases and J lost 0 bases. Germline CDR1 reads MNHEY; CDR2 reads SMNVEV (reference sequence). The CDR3 runs 14 residues.

The chain employs TRBV10-2 and TRBJ2-7, with TRBD1 identical over 9 bases. Germline V gene sequence: CDR1 WSHSY, CDR2 SAAADI. This CDR3 has 15 amino acids. Trimming at V came to 3 bases and at J to 3 bases, leaving 6 bases not matched to a gene. CDR3 sequence: CASSDLSGQGYEQYF. CDR3 nucleotides: TGCGCCAGCAGTGATTTATCGGGACAGGGCTACGAGCAGTACTTC.

The chain uses TRBV5-6 and TRBJ2-7; 7 bases line up with TRBD1. This CDR3 contains 15 residues. V dropped 4 bases and J dropped 1; count of bases not matched to a gene: 8. Germline V gives CDR1 SGHDT, CDR2 YYEEEE. Here the CDR3 DNA reads TGTGCCAGCAGCCGGTGGACAGGAAATTCCTACGAGCAGTACTTC. Translation gives CASSRWTGNSYEQYF.

The V call is TRBV29-1, the J call TRBJ1-4; a weak D match, TRBD1 (6 bases). The CDR3 loop spans 13 amino acids. The germline V and J ends were trimmed by 4 bases and 7 bases, with 13 bases remaining between them. Germline CDR1 reads SQVTM; CDR2 reads ANQGSEA. CDR3 protein: CSVGGGGGEKLFF. CDR3 nucleotide sequence: TGCAGCGTTGGGGGGGGAGGGGGTGAAAAACTGTTTTTT.

The chain has TRBV6-1 and TRBJ1-4; 7 bases are a match to TRBD1. Germline CDR1 MNHNS, CDR2 SASEGT. After removal of 4 bases from V and 7 bases from J, the junction contained 9 bases not matched to a gene. This CDR3 contains 15 residues. CDR3 region: CASSGPTGSIEKLFF. The CDR3 DNA reads TGTGCCAGCAGTGGGCCGACAGGGTCTATTGAAAAACTGTTTTTT.

J is TRBJ1-3 and V is TRBV19; unclear D gene. Germline V gene sequence: CDR1 LNHDA, CDR2 SQIVND (reference sequence). The CDR3 covers 14 residues. Trimming removed 3 bases at V and 2 bases at J, with 8 bases between. The CDR3 DNA reads as TGTGCCAGTAGTATTTATGGCCCTGGAAACACCATATATTTT. Its protein is CASSIYGPGNTIYF.

This rearrangement joins TRBV28 to TRBJ2-5, with TRBD2 matching over 8 bases. TRBJ2-7 matches the DNA end more closely, so the J call is doubtful. Germline values: CDR1 MDHEN, CDR2 SYDVKM. This CDR3 contains 15 residues. For the CDR3, the DNA is TGTGCCAGCAGTTCCAGCGGGAGTCCTCCCTACGAGCAGTACTTC. Its protein product is CASSSSGSPPYEQYF.

The rearrangement uses TRBV28 and TRBJ1-3; D gene uncertain. Trimming removed 9 bases from V and 9 bases from J, with 15 bases in between. CDR1 and CDR2 (germline): MDHEN, SYDVKM. The CDR3 has 12 amino acids. The CDR3 is CASTVPDLTIYF. Written as DNA, the CDR3 is TGTGCCAGTACTGTACCCGATCTCACCATATATTTT.

V gene TRBV5-1 combines with J gene TRBJ2-1; 12 bases map to TRBD2. CDR1 is SGHRS and CDR2 is YFSETQ in the germline V gene. Germline trimming cut 4 bases from V and 8 bases from J; bases unmatched to any gene: 10. The CDR3 is 16 amino acids. CDR3 coding DNA: TGCGCCAGCAGCACCCTAGGACTAGCGGGAAGGTATGAGCAGTTCTTC. Amino acids: CASSTLGLAGRYEQFF.

The J gene is TRBJ2-2, the V gene TRBV28; D not certain. This CDR3 is 13 amino acids long. The germline gives CDR1 MDHEN, CDR2 SYDVKM. Trimming shortened V by 7 bases and J by 0 bases, and 6 bases separated the two germline ends. The CDR3 loop is CASTSSNTGELFF. CDR3 nucleotides: TGTGCCAGCACTTCCTCGAACACCGGGGAGCTGTTTTTT.

V gene TRBV2 combines with J gene TRBJ2-2, with a tentative D call TRBD2 (5 bases). The CDR3 runs to 15 residues. CDR1 is SNHLY, CDR2 FYNNEI, per germline. V was shortened by 1 base and J by 0 bases, with 6 bases between the two germline ends. The CDR3 coding sequence is TGTGCCAGCAGTGAAGTGACTACGAACACCGGGGAGCTGTTTTTT. It is translated as CASSEVTTNTGELFF.

The chain couples TRBV30 to TRBJ2-4, with TRBD1 matching 9 bases. The germline gives CDR1 GTSNPN, CDR2 SVGIG (reference sequence). This CDR3 is 13 amino acids long. The V segment lost 1 base and the J segment 8 bases; nucleotides outside the gene matches: 3. This CDR3 is CAWSGQGVDIQYF. The CDR3 DNA reads TGTGCCTGGAGTGGACAGGGGGTGGACATTCAGTACTTC.

This clone was seen a single time. The rearrangement links TRBV4-1 to TRBJ2-7; 9 bases are a match to TRBD2. The germline CDR1 and CDR2 sequences are MGHRA and YSYEKL. Trimming cost V 4 bases and J 4 bases; bases outside gene matches: 11. CDR3 size: 16 residues. The CDR3 sequence: CASSRNLAGSAYEQYF. As DNA, the CDR3 is TGCGCCAGCAGCCGCAACCTAGCGGGATCGGCTTACGAGCAGTACTTC.

The chain uses TRBV28 and TRBJ2-3; 8 nucleotides match TRBD1. CDR1 MDHEN and CDR2 SYDVKM come from the germline V gene. With 6 bases clipped from V and 1 base from J, the junction kept 3 bases outside the gene matches. The CDR3 sequence is 14 residues long. As DNA, the CDR3 is TGTGCCAGCAGGGAGGACAGGGGCACAGATACGCAGTATTTT. Its protein product is CASREDRGTDTQYF.

The chain uses TRBV10-3 and TRBJ2-2; the match to TRBD1 covers 9 bases. This CDR3 comprises 18 residues. Germline V lookup: CDR1 ENHRY, CDR2 SYGVKD. The V and J ends lost 5 bases and 3 bases, in that order; junction bases with no gene match: 13. CDR3 protein: CAISLGTGILSDTGELFF. The CDR3 DNA reads TGTGCCATCAGTCTCGGGACAGGGATTTTGTCGGACACCGGGGAGCTGTTTTTT.

The V and J genes are TRBV28 and TRBJ2-1; no reliable D call. Germline CDR1 MDHEN, CDR2 SYDVKM. The CDR3 runs 13 residues. V was cut by 2 bases and J by 6 bases, with 8 bases left in between. The CDR3 sequence: CASSLGQPNEQFF. The CDR3 DNA reads TGTGCCAGCAGTTTAGGGCAGCCCAATGAGCAGTTCTTC.

The chain uses TRBV19 and TRBJ1-6; D not resolved. Trimming left V 3 bases short and J 6 bases short, with 12 bases between. The V gene's germline CDR1 is LNHDA and CDR2 SQIVND (reference sequence). This CDR3 has 15 amino acids. The CDR3 protein is CASSIQRPPNSPLHF. DNA of the CDR3: TGTGCCAGTAGTATCCAGCGACCACCTAATTCACCCCTCCACTTT.

The chain uses TRBV6-1 and TRBJ2-2; D unresolved. Germline lookup yields CDR1 MNHNS and CDR2 SASEGT. The CDR3 length is 13 residues. V was trimmed by 2 bases and J by 5 bases, leaving 6 bases between them. This chain's CDR3 is CASSEIVTGELFF. The DNA for the CDR3 is TGTGCCAGCAGTGAAATAGTAACCGGGGAGCTGTTTTTT.

V is TRBV11-3 and J is TRBJ2-2; D may be TRBD1 (6 bases). Trimming left V 3 bases short and J 0 bases short, with 8 bases between. Germline assignment: CDR1 SGHNT and CDR2 YENEEA. This CDR3 region has 15 residues. The chain's CDR3 is CASSLDRANTGELFF. The CDR3 DNA reads TGTGCCAGCAGCTTGGACAGAGCGAACACCGGGGAGCTGTTTTTT.

The chain employs TRBV6-1 and TRBJ2-5; TRBD2 might be the D (6 bases). CDR3 size: 13 residues. V shed 6 bases and J shed 5 bases, with 13 bases lying between them. Germline assignment: CDR1 MNHNS and CDR2 SASEGT. CDR3 in DNA: TGTGCCAGCAGGCAGGTGGGAGGTGAGACCCAGTACTTC. This gives the protein CASRQVGGETQYF.

The gene calls are TRBV5-6 and TRBJ2-1, with D possibly matching TRBD2 (5 bases). The CDR3 has 13 residues. Deletions cut 4 bases from V and 5 bases from J, with 10 bases between. CDR1 is SGHDT, CDR2 YYEEEE, per germline. This CDR3 reads CASSPGGDNEQFF. In DNA form, the CDR3 reads TGTGCCAGCAGCCCCGGAGGCGACAATGAGCAGTTCTTC.